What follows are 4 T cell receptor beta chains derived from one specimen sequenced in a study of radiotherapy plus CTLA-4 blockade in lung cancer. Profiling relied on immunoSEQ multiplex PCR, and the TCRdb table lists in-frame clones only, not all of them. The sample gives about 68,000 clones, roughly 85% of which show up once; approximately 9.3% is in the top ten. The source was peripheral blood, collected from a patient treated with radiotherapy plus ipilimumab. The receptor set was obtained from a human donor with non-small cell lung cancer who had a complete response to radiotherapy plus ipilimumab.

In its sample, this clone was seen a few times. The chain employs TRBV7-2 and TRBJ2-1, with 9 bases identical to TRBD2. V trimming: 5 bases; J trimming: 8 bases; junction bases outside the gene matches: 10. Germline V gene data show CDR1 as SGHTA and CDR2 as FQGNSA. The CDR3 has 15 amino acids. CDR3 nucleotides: TGTGCCAGCAGCCCCCAGGCGGGGGGGCTTGATGAGCAGTTCTTC. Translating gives CASSPQAGGLDEQFF.

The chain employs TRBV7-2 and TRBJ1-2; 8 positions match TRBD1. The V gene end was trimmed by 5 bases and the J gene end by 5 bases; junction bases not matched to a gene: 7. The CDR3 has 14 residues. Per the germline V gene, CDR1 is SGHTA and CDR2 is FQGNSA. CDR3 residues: CASSPGTGFYGYTF. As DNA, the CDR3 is TGTGCCAGCAGCCCGGGGACAGGCTTTTATGGCTACACCTTC.

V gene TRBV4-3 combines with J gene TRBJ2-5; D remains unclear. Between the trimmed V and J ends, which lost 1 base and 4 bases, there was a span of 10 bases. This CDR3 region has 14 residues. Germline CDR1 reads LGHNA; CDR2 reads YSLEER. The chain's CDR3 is CASSQATDGETQYF. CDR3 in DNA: TGCGCCAGCAGCCAAGCAACGGACGGAGAGACCCAGTACTTC.

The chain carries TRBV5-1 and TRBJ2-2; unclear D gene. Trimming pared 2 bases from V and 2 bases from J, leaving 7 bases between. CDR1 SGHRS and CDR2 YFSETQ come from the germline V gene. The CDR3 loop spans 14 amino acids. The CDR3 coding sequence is TGCGCCAGCAGCTTAGTACAAAACACCGGGGAGCTGTTTTTT. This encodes CASSLVQNTGELFF.